This passage covers 7 T cell receptor beta chains from one sample sequenced in a study of CD8+ T cells in alopecia areata. Following RNA extraction, reverse transcription yielded cDNA that acted as the sequencing template. Sequencing was performed with immunoSEQ multiplex PCR; in TCRdb, only in-frame clones are kept and a portion is missing. The table records 200,000 to 250,000 clones, just over 65% of them present only once. Treatment: oral pan-JAK inhibitor, 5-10 mg twice daily. The specimen comprised CD4+ T cells sorted from blood, sampled around week 46, from a patient treated with tofacitinib. The receptors originated from a human donor with alopecia areata.

Only a few counts were recorded for this clone. The gene calls are TRBV4-3 and TRBJ1-4, with no clear D. CDR3 length: 15 residues. The germline V gene encodes CDR1 LGHNA and CDR2 YSLEER. V was trimmed by 1 base and J by 8 bases, leaving 14 bases between them. In DNA, the CDR3 is TGCGCCAGCAGCCAAGGAGGGCATTCGGGGGAAAAACTGTTTTTT. Translating gives CASSQGGHSGEKLFF.

V usage is TRBV5-4 and J usage is TRBJ1-5; 7 bases align to TRBD1. This CDR3 has 15 amino acids. V shed 5 bases, J shed 0 bases, and the junction held 5 bases outside the gene matches. Germline V CDR1 and CDR2: SGHNT, YYREEE (reference sequence). The CDR3 region is CASSPGGNSNQPQHF. The CDR3 nucleotides read TGTGCCAGCAGTCCAGGGGGTAATAGCAATCAGCCCCAGCATTTT. The full variable domain, in which reference TRBV5-4 and TRBJ1-5 provide the parts outside the CDR3, is ETGVTQSPTHLIKTRGQQVTLRCSSQSGHNTVSWYQQALGQGPQFIFQYYREEENGRGNFPPRFSGLQFPNYSSELNVNALELDDSALYLCASSPGGNSNQPQHFGDGTRLSIL.

The chain couples TRBV10-1 to TRBJ2-1; either TRBD1 or TRBD2 may supply D (5 bases each). Deletions cut 4 bases from V and 9 bases from J, with 10 bases between. The CDR3 totals 12 residues. The V gene's germline CDR1 is WNHNN and CDR2 SYGVQD (reference sequence). The CDR3 here is CASSGGRGEQFF. In nucleotides, the CDR3 is TGCGCCAGCAGTGGGGGACGAGGTGAGCAGTTCTTC.

The chain joins TRBV29-1 to TRBJ2-2; D is uncertain. V lost 4 bases, J lost 4 bases, and 10 bases lay in between. This CDR3 contains 13 residues. Germline V gene lookup returns CDR1 SQVTM and CDR2 ANQGSEA. The CDR3 reads CSVGQLLTGELFF. In DNA form, the CDR3 reads TGCAGCGTTGGGCAATTACTCACCGGGGAGCTGTTTTTT.

In nucleotides, the CDR3 is TGTGCCACCAGCAGAGATCCATCAAGCAATTATGGCTACACCTTC. Its translation: CATSRDPSSNYGYTF. The V gene is TRBV15, the J gene TRBJ1-2, with unresolved D. The V and J ends lost 0 bases and 5 bases respectively, with 13 bases between them. CDR3 length equals 15 residues. Germline V lookup: CDR1 LNHNV, CDR2 YYDKDF (reference sequence).

Note on this clone: The identical CDR3 is also encoded by other nucleotide sequences in the sample. The chain recombines TRBV30 with TRBJ2-5, with D possibly being TRBD2 (5 bases). V was clipped by 2 bases and J by 4 bases, with 5 bases between them. The CDR3 covers 11 residues. Germline V gene lookup returns CDR1 GTSNPN and CDR2 SVGIG (reference sequence). The DNA for the CDR3 is TGTGCCTGGAGTCGGGGAGAGACCCAGTACTTC. Translating it yields CAWSRGETQYF.

This clone was observed once. This rearrangement joins TRBV29-1 to TRBJ2-7, with 9 bases that match TRBD1. CDR1 is SQVTM and CDR2 is ANQGSEA in the germline V gene. This CDR3 comprises 13 residues. Unmatched junction bases numbered 5, after V lost 4 bases and J lost 4 bases. The CDR3 loop reads CSVGQGEAYEQYF. CDR3 in DNA: TGCAGCGTTGGACAGGGGGAAGCTTACGAGCAGTACTTC.